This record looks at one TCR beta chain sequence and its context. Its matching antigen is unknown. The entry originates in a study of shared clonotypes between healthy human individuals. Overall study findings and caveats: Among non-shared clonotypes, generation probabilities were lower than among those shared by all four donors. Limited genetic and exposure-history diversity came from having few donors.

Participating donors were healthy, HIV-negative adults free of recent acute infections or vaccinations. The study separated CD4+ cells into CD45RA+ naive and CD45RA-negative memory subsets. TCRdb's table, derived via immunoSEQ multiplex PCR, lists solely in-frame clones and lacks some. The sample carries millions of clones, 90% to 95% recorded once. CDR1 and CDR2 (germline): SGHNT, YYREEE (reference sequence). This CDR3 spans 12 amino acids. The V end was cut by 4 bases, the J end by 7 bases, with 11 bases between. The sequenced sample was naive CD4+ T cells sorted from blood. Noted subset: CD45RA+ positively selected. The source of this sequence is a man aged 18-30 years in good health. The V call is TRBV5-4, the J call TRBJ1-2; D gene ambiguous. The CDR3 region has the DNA TGTGCCAGCAGCCCCGGGCCCGGTGGCTACACCTTC. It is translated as CASSPGPGGYTF. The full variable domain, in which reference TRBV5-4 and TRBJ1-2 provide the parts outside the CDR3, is ETGVTQSPTHLIKTRGQQVTLRCSSQSGHNTVSWYQQALGQGPQFIFQYYREEENGRGNFPPRFSGLQFPNYSSELNVNALELDDSALYLCASSPGPGGYTFGSGTRLTVV.